This passage covers 29 T cell receptor beta chains from one sample sequenced in a study of vaccination and CD4 T cells after COVID-19. The treatment here: approximately nine-day PBMC culture with coronavirus spike peptide pools or control peptides (ViraFEST assay). Sequencing of DNA taken from cultured CD4+ T cells relied on the Oncomine TCR Beta short-read assay. In TCRdb, the PCR reads were re-called with MiXCR into one record per CDR3 protein. There are 9,500 or so distinct CDR3 sequences in the sample; 26% occur only once, and 40% to 55% lies in the top ten. These receptors' targets are unknown. Sequenced material: CD4+ T cells from blood, cultured in vitro, taken before SARS-CoV-2 vaccination. These receptors all stem from a human donor who received a COVID-19 vaccine.

This chain joins TRBV11-3 and TRBJ1-1; D is possibly TRBD1 (6 bases). Trimming took off 5 bases at V and 0 bases at J, with 16 bases between the two ends. This CDR3 comprises 16 residues. The germline CDR1 and CDR2 sequences are SGHNT and YENEEA. In DNA, the CDR3 is TGTGCCAGCAGCGCGCCAAACAGGGCCATGAACACTGAAGCTTTCTTT. It yields the protein CASSAPNRAMNTEAFF. Full variable domain (missing parts from reference TRBV11-3 and TRBJ1-1): EAGVVQSPRYKIIEKKQPVAFWCNPISGHNTLYWYLQNLGQGPELLIRYENEEAVDDSQLPKDRFSAERLKGVDSTLKIQPAELGDSAVYLCASSAPNRAMNTEAFFGQGTRLTVV.

The chain recombines TRBV7-6 with TRBJ2-5, with TRBD1 as a possible D gene (5 bases). V was pared by 4 bases and J by 5 bases, with 11 bases between. The CDR3 extends over 13 amino acids. Germline V gives CDR1 SGHVS, CDR2 FNYEAQ. The CDR3 here is CASSSPGKETQYF. CDR3 nucleotides: TGTGCCAGCAGCTCACCAGGGAAGGAGACCCAGTACTTC.

This clonotype was detected a few times. The V gene is TRBV15, the J gene TRBJ2-2, with 13 bases that match TRBD2. The CDR3 has 14 residues. Looked up from germline, CDR1 is LNHNV and CDR2 is YYDKDF (reference sequence). Unmatched junction bases numbered 9, after V lost 3 bases and J lost 17 bases. The CDR3 spells CATSSGLAGDPIFF. The CDR3 nucleotides read TGTGCCACCAGCAGTGGACTAGCGGGGGACCCTATATTTTTT.

The chain recombines TRBV5-1 with TRBJ2-7, with 10 bases matching TRBD2. The CDR3 loop spans 17 amino acids. V trimming: 0 bases; J trimming: 3 bases; junction bases outside the gene matches: 9. Germline V gene sequence: CDR1 SGHRS, CDR2 YFSETQ. CDR3 nucleotide sequence: TGCGCCAGCAGCTTGGCTAGCGGGGGCTCGGGGCGCTACGAGCAGTACTTC. Amino acids: CASSLASGGSGRYEQYF.

This clonotype was seen more than once but under ten times. The V and J genes are TRBV10-3 and TRBJ2-7, with 7 nucleotides matching TRBD1. Looked up from germline, CDR1 is ENHRY and CDR2 is SYGVKD. The CDR3 length is 19 residues. The J segment lost 1 base and the V segment lost 4 bases, leaving 19 bases of the junction unmatched. The CDR3 sequence is CAISVLPSAGTVRSYEQYF. Written as DNA, the CDR3 is TGTGCCATCAGTGTTCTCCCATCGGCCGGGACAGTAAGGTCCTACGAGCAGTACTTC.

The CDR3 reads CASSRAGVDYGYTF. CDR3 DNA: TGTGCCAGTAGTAGGGCAGGGGTTGACTATGGCTACACCTTC. This chain uses TRBV19 with TRBJ1-2; possible D gene TRBD1, 6 bases. There are 14 residues in the CDR3. V lost 4 bases and J lost 3, with 12 bases in between. CDR1 is LNHDA, CDR2 SQIVND, per germline (reference sequence).

In this sample, this clonotype turned up once. The chain combines TRBV5-1 with TRBJ2-1, with TRBD1 matching 8 bases. Unmatched junction bases numbered 11, after V lost 4 bases and J lost 8 bases. Germline V gene lookup returns CDR1 SGHRS and CDR2 YFSETQ. This CDR3 comprises 15 residues. CDR3 protein: CASSKGQVDFDEQFF. The CDR3 DNA is TGCGCCAGCAGCAAGGGACAGGTAGATTTCGATGAGCAGTTCTTC.

This clonotype was seen a handful of times. V and J are TRBV27 and TRBJ2-3; 9 bases fit TRBD2. The germline V gene has CDR1 MNHEY and CDR2 SMNVEV (reference sequence). CDR3 length: 16 amino acids. Germline trimming cut 0 bases from V and 5 bases from J; bases unmatched to any gene: 6. As DNA, the CDR3 is TGTGCCAGCAGTTTATCCCCGGGACTAGCAGTAGATACGCAGTATTTT. Its translation: CASSLSPGLAVDTQYF.

This chain joins TRBV21-1 and TRBJ1-5. TRBV21-1 is labeled a pseudogene. The CDR3 length is 17 residues. CDR3 nucleotides: TGTGCCAGCAGCAAAGGTCTTGGCCTGAGCGGCAATCAGCCCCAGCATTTT. Protein sequence: CASSKGLGLSGNQPQHF.

This rearrangement joins TRBV5-4 to TRBJ1-6, with D uncertain. Germline CDR1 reads SGHNT; CDR2 reads YYREEE (reference sequence). The CDR3 contains 14 residues. Trimming took 5 bases from V and 6 from J, leaving 12 bases between them. CDR3 bases: TGTGCCAGCAGGACGGACGGACTTAATTCACCCCTCCACTTT. Translation gives CASRTDGLNSPLHF.

This chain uses TRBV10-2 with TRBJ2-5, with D possibly called TRBD1 or TRBD2 (6 bases each). Deletions cut 3 bases from V and 6 bases from J, with 20 bases between. Germline V gives CDR1 WSHSY, CDR2 SAAADI. This CDR3 region has 16 residues. CDR3 sequence: CASSDVGSGGAKTQYF. The CDR3 DNA is TGCGCCAGCAGTGATGTGGGTTCCGGGGGCGCAAAGACCCAGTACTTC.

The V call is TRBV6-1, the J call TRBJ2-2; D is undetermined. Trimming stripped 5 bases from V and 9 bases from J, with 10 bases between. The CDR3 is 12 amino acids. Germline V lookup: CDR1 MNHNS, CDR2 SASEGT. The CDR3, as DNA: TGTGCCAGCAGTCGGACGGGCCGGGAGCTGTTTTTT. Encoded protein: CASSRTGRELFF.

J is TRBJ1-2 and V is TRBV4-1, with a tentative D call TRBD1 (5 bases). V gave up 4 bases and J gave up 5 bases, with 17 bases separating them. The germline CDR1 and CDR2 sequences are MGHRA and YSYEKL. The CDR3 runs 15 residues. The DNA for the CDR3 is TGCGCCAGCAGCCCGGGAGCCAGGGTTGGGTATGGCTACACCTTC. Its translation: CASSPGARVGYGYTF.

V usage is TRBV6-1 and J usage is TRBJ2-6, with 10 bases identical to TRBD1. This CDR3 has 18 residues. The V gene end was trimmed by 5 bases and the J gene end by 0 bases; junction bases not matched to a gene: 7. Germline CDR1 reads MNHNS; CDR2 reads SASEGT. CDR3 protein: CASSTGTGVFSGANVLTF. The CDR3 region has the DNA TGTGCCAGCAGTACTGGGACAGGGGTATTCTCTGGGGCCAACGTCCTGACTTTC.

The chain links TRBV5-1 to TRBJ2-5; a weak D match, TRBD2 (5 bases). The germline gives CDR1 SGHRS, CDR2 YFSETQ. There are 13 residues in the CDR3. V was shortened by 4 bases and J by 2 bases, with 9 bases between the two germline ends. The chain's CDR3 is CASSPGVQETQYF. The CDR3 nucleotides read TGCGCCAGCAGCCCCGGGGTTCAAGAGACCCAGTACTTC.

The chain combines TRBV2 with TRBJ2-1, with D possibly TRBD2 on 7 matching bases. Germline V gives CDR1 SNHLY, CDR2 FYNNEI. This CDR3 has 16 residues. The V end lost 2 bases, the J end lost 7 bases, and 18 bases lay between the germline ends. The CDR3 region has the DNA TGTGCCAGCAGTGAATCGTTCGGGGGGCGGTATAATGAGCAGTTCTTC. Translating it yields CASSESFGGRYNEQFF.

The rearrangement joins TRBV20-1 to TRBJ1-1; 8 bases line up with TRBD1. CDR3 size: 13 residues. Germline CDR1 is DFQATT and CDR2 is SNEGSKA (reference sequence). V trimming: 4 bases; J trimming: 1 base; junction bases outside the gene matches: 2. CDR3 region: CSATTGGNTEAFF. CDR3 nucleotide sequence: TGCAGTGCTACAACAGGGGGGAACACTGAAGCTTTCTTT.

This chain links TRBV6-1 with TRBJ2-1; D is possibly TRBD2 (7 bases). The CDR3 has 17 residues. V was pared by 0 bases and J by 9 bases, with 21 bases between. Looked up from germline, CDR1 is MNHNS and CDR2 is SASEGT. The CDR3 nucleotides are TGTGCCAGCAGTGAAGCCAGGAGGGGGGGCCCTAGTGGTGAGCAGTTCTTC. Residues: CASSEARRGGPSGEQFF.

This CDR3 is CSVEWGPTTEAFF. The CDR3 DNA sequence: TGCAGCGTTGAATGGGGCCCAACCACTGAAGCTTTCTTT. V and J are TRBV29-1 and TRBJ1-1; the D gene is possibly TRBD1 (5 bases). Germline-derived CDR1 and CDR2 are SQVTM and ANQGSEA. Deletions cut 2 bases from V and 4 bases from J, with 11 bases between. The length of the CDR3 is 13 residues.

The chain carries TRBV10-3 and TRBJ2-3, with TRBD2 identical over 7 bases. The germline V gene encodes CDR1 ENHRY and CDR2 SYGVKD. The CDR3 has 17 amino acids. Unmatched junction bases numbered 12, after V lost 4 bases and J lost 2 bases. Here the CDR3 DNA reads TGTGCCATCAGTGGCGGGGGAGGGTCATCCTCCACAGATACGCAGTATTTT. This encodes CAISGGGGSSSTDTQYF.

For the CDR3, the DNA is TGCAGTGCTAGAGACTCCTACGAGCAGTACTTC. The encoded protein is CSARDSYEQYF. The chain joins TRBV20-1 to TRBJ2-7; D not resolved. Looked up from germline, CDR1 is DFQATT and CDR2 is SNEGSKA (reference sequence). The V end was cut by 0 bases, the J end by 0 bases, with 0 bases between. The CDR3 has 11 amino acids.

This clonotype was detected a few times. CDR3 residues: CSARDLNRGNEKLFF. CDR3 in DNA: TGCAGTGCTAGAGATCTCAACAGGGGTAACGAAAAACTGTTTTTT. The gene calls are TRBV20-1 and TRBJ1-4, with 7 bases matching TRBD1. Germline CDR1 reads DFQATT; CDR2 reads SNEGSKA (reference sequence). The CDR3 totals 15 residues. V trimming: 0 bases; J trimming: 8 bases; junction bases outside the gene matches: 9.

This clonotype was detected only a few times. The genes are TRBV9 and TRBJ2-5; 8 bases match TRBD1. Per the germline V gene, CDR1 is SGDLS and CDR2 is YYNGEE. The CDR3 has 15 amino acids. V dropped 0 bases and J dropped 5; count of bases not matched to a gene: 6. As DNA, the CDR3 is TGTGCCAGCAGCGTAGGTCAGACAGGGGCCGAGACCCAGTACTTC. This codes for CASSVGQTGAETQYF.

This rearrangement joins TRBV29-1 to TRBJ1-1, with TRBD1 matching over 7 bases. The trim removed 7 bases at V and 0 bases at J, leaving 2 bases unmatched. CDR3 length equals 12 residues. Per germline, CDR1 SQVTM and CDR2 ANQGSEA. The CDR3 DNA follows: TGCAGCGGAGGACAGGTGAACACTGAAGCTTTCTTT. It yields the protein CSGGQVNTEAFF. Supplemented by reference TRBV29-1 and TRBJ1-1, the full variable domain reads SAVISQKPSRDICQRGTSLTIQCQVDSQVTMMFWYRQQPGQSLTLIATANQGSEATYESGFVIDKFPISRPNLTFSTLTVSNMSPEDSSIYLCSGGQVNTEAFFGQGTRLTVV.

This clonotype was seen a few times. This sequence joins TRBV5-6 and TRBJ2-5; D uncertain. CDR1 is SGHDT, CDR2 YYEEEE, per germline. The CDR3 is made up of 15 amino acids. Trimming cost V 2 bases and J 2 bases, with 13 bases left between them. CDR3 amino acids: CASSFTLSSQETQYF. The CDR3 nucleotides read TGTGCCAGCAGCTTTACCTTGTCTTCACAAGAGACCCAGTACTTC. Full variable domain (missing parts from reference TRBV5-6 and TRBJ2-5): DAGVTQSPTHLIKTRGQQVTLRCSPKSGHDTVSWYQQALGQGPQFIFQYYEEEERQRGNFPDRFSGHQFPNYSSELNVNALLLGDSALYLCASSFTLSSQETQYFGPGTRLLVL.

This clonotype was observed a handful of times. The rearrangement uses TRBV24-1 and TRBJ2-5, with D possibly called TRBD1 or TRBD2 (5 bases each). The CDR3 contains 14 residues. Germline V gives CDR1 KGHDR, CDR2 SFDVKD. Trimming took 4 bases from V and 4 from J, leaving 12 bases between them. The CDR3 here is CATSDLGPGETQYF. In DNA, the CDR3 is TGTGCCACCAGTGACTTGGGACCCGGAGAGACCCAGTACTTC.

This clonotype showed up just a few times. The V and J genes are TRBV20-1 and TRBJ2-3; 9 nucleotides align to TRBD2. With V trimmed by 2 bases and J by 1 base, 7 bases remained unmatched. CDR1 is DFQATT and CDR2 is SNEGSKA in the germline V gene (reference sequence). CDR3 length: 16 amino acids. In DNA, the CDR3 is TGCAGTGCTAGAAAGAGCGGGGGGACGGGCACAGATACGCAGTATTTT. Protein product: CSARKSGGTGTDTQYF.

By share of the sample, this clonotype is medium-sized. This chain connects TRBV19 to TRBJ2-5; no clear D gene. V was pared by 5 bases and J by 1 base, with 8 bases between. The germline V gene encodes CDR1 LNHDA and CDR2 SQIVND (reference sequence). The CDR3 contains 13 residues. The chain's CDR3 is CASSPQVQETQYF. In DNA form, the CDR3 reads TGTGCCAGTAGTCCCCAGGTCCAAGAGACCCAGTACTTC.

This clonotype appeared a few times. The chain joins TRBV30 to TRBJ1-2; D might be TRBD1 (6 bases). The CDR3 sequence is 10 residues long. CDR1 and CDR2 from the germline V gene are GTSNPN and SVGIG (reference sequence). Trimming shortened V by 7 bases and J by 7 bases, and 10 bases separated the two germline ends. In nucleotides, the CDR3 is TGTGCCTCTGACAGGAGTGGCTACACCTTC. Translated: CASDRSGYTF.